What follows are 27 T cell receptor beta chains derived from one specimen sequenced in a study of T cell responses to AZD1222 COVID-19 vaccine. TCRdb's copy holds only in-frame clones and misses some; the assay was immunoSEQ multiplex PCR. In the table there are roughly 48,000 clones, 89% of which are singletons. The sample was peripheral blood, taken 28 days after the second AZD1222 dose. Receptors originate from an adult who received the AZD1222 COVID-19 vaccine.

The chain couples TRBV24-1 to TRBJ1-5; D call uncertain. The CDR3 runs 16 residues. The germline CDR1 and CDR2 sequences are KGHDR and SFDVKD. The germline V and J ends were trimmed by 8 bases and 0 bases, with 16 bases remaining between them. The CDR3 here is CATTGRRSYSNQPQHF. In nucleotides, the CDR3 is TGTGCCACCACGGGCAGGCGCTCTTATAGCAATCAGCCCCAGCATTTT.

The CDR3 loop is CASTVSRGEQYF. CDR3 DNA sequence: TGTGCCAGCACGGTCTCACGCGGCGAGCAGTACTTC. This chain links TRBV6-6 with TRBJ2-7; D is uncertain. V lost 7 bases, J lost 6 bases, and 13 bases lay in between. This CDR3 has 12 residues. CDR1 and CDR2 from the germline V gene are MNHNY and SVGAGI (reference sequence).

The chain uses TRBV4-2 and TRBJ2-1, with 8 bases matching TRBD2. The CDR3 spans 15 residues. The junction had 1 base not matched to a gene; V was cut back by 1 base and J by 2 bases. Germline V gene sequence: CDR1 LGHNA, CDR2 YNFKEQ. As DNA, the CDR3 is TGTGCCAGCAGCCAAGGAGCGGGAGCCTACAATGAGCAGTTCTTC. Protein sequence: CASSQGAGAYNEQFF.

The chain is built from TRBV6-2 or TRBV6-3 and TRBJ2-2; D unresolved. Trimming removed 5 bases from V and 6 bases from J, with 7 bases in between. The CDR3 is made up of 12 amino acids. Germline CDR1 is MNHEY and CDR2 is SVGEGT. The CDR3 bases are TGTGCCAGCAGTCCAACACCCGGGGAGCTGTTTTTT. Encoded protein: CASSPTPGELFF.

The rearrangement uses TRBV28 and TRBJ1-2; D is undetermined. Deletions cut 3 bases from V and 8 bases from J, with 13 bases between. The CDR3 covers 13 residues. Germline V gene sequence: CDR1 MDHEN, CDR2 SYDVKM. The CDR3 nucleotides read TGTGCCAGCAGTTTTTTAAGGATGCGGGGCTACACCTTC. Protein: CASSFLRMRGYTF.

This sequence joins TRBV5-8 and TRBJ2-1, with no clear D. CDR1 is SGHTS and CDR2 is YDEGEE in the germline V gene. The CDR3 extends over 15 amino acids. Trimming shortened V by 3 bases and J by 0 bases, and 10 bases separated the two germline ends. In DNA, the CDR3 is TGTGCCAGCAGCTCAGCACTTAGCTCCTACAATGAGCAGTTCTTC. As protein: CASSSALSSYNEQFF.

V is TRBV6-1 and J is TRBJ1-2; the match to TRBD1 covers 7 bases. Germline lookup yields CDR1 MNHNS and CDR2 SASEGT. With 1 base clipped from V and 4 bases from J, the junction kept 12 bases outside the gene matches. CDR3 length: 17 residues. CDR3 sequence reads: CASSEGIGGAGLYGYTF. The DNA for the CDR3 is TGTGCCAGCAGTGAAGGCATAGGGGGCGCGGGACTCTATGGCTACACCTTC.

The chain carries TRBV19 and TRBJ1-1; the D gene is possibly TRBD1 (5 bases). The CDR3 contains 15 residues. V was clipped by 4 bases and J by 4 bases, with 16 bases between them. Germline values: CDR1 LNHDA, CDR2 SQIVND (reference sequence). This CDR3 reads CASSSGRGVFTEAFF. The CDR3 DNA follows: TGTGCCAGTAGTAGCGGACGGGGGGTGTTCACTGAAGCTTTCTTT. Based on the CDR3 plus reference TRBV19 and TRBJ1-1, the full variable domain is DGGITQSPKYLFRKEGQNVTLSCEQNLNHDAMYWYRQDPGQGLRLIYYSQIVNDFQKGDIAEGYSVSREKKESFPLTVTSAQKNPTAFYLCASSSGRGVFTEAFFGQGTRLTVV.

J is TRBJ2-1 and V is TRBV25-1; D is possibly TRBD2 (5 bases). V gave up 3 bases and J gave up 6 bases, with 12 bases separating them. Germline-derived CDR1 and CDR2 are MGHDK and SYGVNS. The CDR3 loop spans 14 amino acids. The CDR3 region has the DNA TGTGCCAGCAGTGAGGCGAGGGAAAGCAATGAGCAGTTCTTC. Amino acid sequence: CASSEARESNEQFF.

The chain has TRBV9 and TRBJ1-3; 8 bases match TRBD1. This CDR3 spans 15 amino acids. CDR1 and CDR2 from the germline V gene are SGDLS and YYNGEE. J lost 2 bases, V lost 3 bases, and 4 bases had no gene match. Written as DNA, the CDR3 is TGTGCCAGCAGCGCAACAGGGGGGCCTGGAAACACCATATATTTT. Protein sequence: CASSATGGPGNTIYF. Complete variable domain (other parts from reference TRBV9 and TRBJ1-3): DSGVTQTPKHLITATGQRVTLRCSPRSGDLSVYWYQQSLDQGLQFLIQYYNGEERAKGNILERFSAQQFPDLHSELNLSSLELGDSALYFCASSATGGPGNTIYFGEGSWLTVV.

The gene calls are TRBV7-9 and TRBJ1-2; 7 bases fit TRBD1. Per the germline V gene, CDR1 is SEHNR and CDR2 is FQNEAQ (reference sequence). V lost 1 base to trimming and J lost 4 bases; unmatched junction nucleotides: 3. This CDR3 region has 14 residues. Here the CDR3 reads CASSLGQGGYGYTF. The CDR3 DNA is TGTGCCAGCAGCTTAGGACAGGGAGGCTATGGCTACACCTTC. The entire variable domain, with the rest obtained from reference TRBV7-9 and TRBJ1-2, is as follows: DTGVSQNPRHKITKRGQNVTFRCDPISEHNRLYWYRQTLGQGPEFLTYFQNEAQLEKSRLLSDRFSAERPKGSFSTLEIQRTEQGDSAMYLCASSLGQGGYGYTFGSGTRLTVV.

This rearrangement joins TRBV5-1 to TRBJ1-2, with D possibly TRBD1 on 6 matching bases. This CDR3 has 16 amino acids. The V and J ends lost 4 bases and 6 bases respectively, with 22 bases between them. The germline V gene has CDR1 SGHRS and CDR2 YFSETQ. DNA of the CDR3: TGCGCCAGCAGCCGAGTGGCCGGTCAGGGGACTAATGGCTACACCTTC. Its protein product is CASSRVAGQGTNGYTF.

This chain connects TRBV21-1 to TRBJ1-4. TRBV21-1 has pseudogene status. This CDR3 is 15 amino acids long. CDR3 sequence (DNA): TGTGCCAGCAGCCCCCTCAGCGCAACTAATGAAAAACTGTTTTTT. It specifies CASSPLSATNEKLFF.

This clone was recorded a few times. The rearrangement uses TRBV28 and TRBJ1-6; 11 bases are a match to TRBD1. The length of the CDR3 is 17 residues. V lost 6 bases to trimming and J lost 10 bases; unmatched junction nucleotides: 14. Germline-derived CDR1 and CDR2 are MDHEN and SYDVKM. The CDR3: CASSPTTGQGAGSPLHF. As DNA, the CDR3 is TGTGCCAGCAGCCCAACCACAGGACAGGGGGCAGGGTCACCCCTCCACTTT.

The CDR3 is CASSRALGNSPLHF. The CDR3 bases are TGTGCCAGCAGCCGGGCCCTGGGGAATTCACCCCTCCACTTT. The gene calls are TRBV6-5 and TRBJ1-6; D unresolved. Germline V gene lookup returns CDR1 MNHEY and CDR2 SVGAGI. Between the trimmed V and J ends, which lost 6 bases and 7 bases, there was a span of 13 bases. CDR3 size: 14 residues.

The chain combines TRBV15 with TRBJ2-7, with D possibly TRBD2 on 6 matching bases. The CDR3 contains 15 residues. The V end lost 3 bases, the J end lost 3 bases, and 15 bases lay between the germline ends. From germline, CDR1 is LNHNV and CDR2 YYDKDF (reference sequence). CDR3 nucleotides: TGTGCCACCAGCAGGGAATCGGGAGTCATCTACGAGCAGTACTTC. As protein: CATSRESGVIYEQYF.

The chain employs TRBV3-1 (or the pseudogene TRBV3-2) and TRBJ1-2; D gene uncertain. This CDR3 region has 13 residues. Trimming removed 1 base from V and 2 bases from J, with 5 bases in between. Germline V lookup: CDR1 LGHDT, CDR2 YNNKEL (reference sequence). The CDR3 bases are TGTGCCAGCAGCCAAGGCCTGAACTATGGCTACACCTTC. Amino acid sequence: CASSQGLNYGYTF.

J is TRBJ2-5 and V is TRBV5-1; 7 positions agree with TRBD2. Germline V gives CDR1 SGHRS, CDR2 YFSETQ. The CDR3 is made up of 14 amino acids. With V trimmed by 7 bases and J by 3 bases, 9 bases remained unmatched. In DNA form, the CDR3 reads TGCGCCAGCCATACTCTAGCGGAGGAAGAGACCCAGTACTTC. It translates to CASHTLAEEETQYF.

The chain employs TRBV25-1 and TRBJ1-4; possibly TRBD1 for D (5 bases). In germline, CDR1 is MGHDK, CDR2 SYGVNS. The CDR3 consists of 15 residues. Trimming left V 3 bases short and J 8 bases short, with 16 bases between. The CDR3 coding sequence is TGTGCCAGCAGTGATTGGGCACACCAGGGAGAAAAACTGTTTTTT. This codes for CASSDWAHQGEKLFF.

This chain uses TRBV28 with TRBJ1-3, with D maybe TRBD1 (6 bases). Germline CDR1 MDHEN, CDR2 SYDVKM. Between the trimmed V and J ends, which lost 0 bases and 4 bases, there was a span of 16 bases. The CDR3 covers 17 residues. DNA of the CDR3: TGTGCCAGCAGTTTATGGGAGACAGGTCAGGTCGGAAACACCATATATTTT. Protein sequence: CASSLWETGQVGNTIYF.

This clone was recorded only once. V and J are TRBV28 and TRBJ2-7, with D possibly being TRBD1 or TRBD2 (5 bases each). The CDR3 is 14 amino acids. The V end lost 7 bases, the J end lost 2 bases, and 15 bases lay between the germline ends. Per germline, CDR1 MDHEN and CDR2 SYDVKM. CDR3: CASTVDGAPYEQYF. The CDR3 DNA sequence: TGTGCCAGCACCGTGGACGGGGCCCCCTACGAGCAGTACTTC.

The V gene is TRBV11-2, the J gene TRBJ1-4, with D maybe TRBD1 (6 bases). The V end was cut by 5 bases, the J end by 5 bases, with 15 bases between. Germline-derived CDR1 and CDR2 are SGHAT and FQNNGV. The CDR3 totals 15 residues. The CDR3 nucleotides are TGTGCCAGCAGCCAGTACAGGGCTCCCAATGAAAAACTGTTTTTT. Amino acids: CASSQYRAPNEKLFF.

V and J are TRBV4-2 and TRBJ2-1, with D unresolved. There are 17 residues in the CDR3. V was clipped by 1 base and J by 2 bases, with 15 bases between them. The germline gives CDR1 LGHNA, CDR2 YNFKEQ. In nucleotides, the CDR3 is TGTGCCAGCAGCCAAGGGCTCGGTTCTACTGCCTACAATGAGCAGTTCTTC. The encoded protein is CASSQGLGSTAYNEQFF.

The rearrangement uses TRBV7-9 and TRBJ2-3, with D hard to call. Trimming left V 10 bases short and J 3 bases short, with 5 bases between. The CDR3 runs to 10 residues. Germline lookup yields CDR1 SEHNR and CDR2 FQNEAQ (reference sequence). CDR3 amino acids: CATETDTQYF. The CDR3 coding sequence is TGTGCCACGGAAACAGATACGCAGTATTTT.

This clone was detected only once. V usage is TRBV4-1 and J usage is TRBJ2-5, with a weak D call TRBD2 (7 bases). CDR3 length: 17 residues. V shed 3 bases and J shed 0 bases, with 17 bases lying between them. CDR1 is MGHRA and CDR2 is YSYEKL in the germline V gene. CDR3 coding DNA: TGCGCCAGCAGCCAGAGGGGGGGGAAGGGGTACCAAGAGACCCAGTACTTC. Its protein product is CASSQRGGKGYQETQYF.

The V and J genes are TRBV29-1 and TRBJ2-2; TRBD2 aligns across 12 bases. The V gene's germline CDR1 is SQVTM and CDR2 ANQGSEA. V shed 4 bases and J 0 bases; nucleotides not matched to a gene: 0. The CDR3 contains 15 residues. Here the CDR3 DNA reads TGCAGCGTTGGGACTAGCGGGGCGAACACCGGGGAGCTGTTTTTT. Translated: CSVGTSGANTGELFF.

The chain uses TRBV20-1 and TRBJ2-7; tentatively, D is TRBD2 (5 bases). The CDR3 totals 16 residues. Looked up from germline, CDR1 is DFQATT and CDR2 is SNEGSKA (reference sequence). V was shortened by 3 bases and J by 1 base, with 19 bases between the two germline ends. The CDR3 region is CSASPTRRTSSYEQYF. The CDR3 DNA follows: TGCAGTGCTAGTCCAACCCGGCGGACTTCATCCTACGAGCAGTACTTC.